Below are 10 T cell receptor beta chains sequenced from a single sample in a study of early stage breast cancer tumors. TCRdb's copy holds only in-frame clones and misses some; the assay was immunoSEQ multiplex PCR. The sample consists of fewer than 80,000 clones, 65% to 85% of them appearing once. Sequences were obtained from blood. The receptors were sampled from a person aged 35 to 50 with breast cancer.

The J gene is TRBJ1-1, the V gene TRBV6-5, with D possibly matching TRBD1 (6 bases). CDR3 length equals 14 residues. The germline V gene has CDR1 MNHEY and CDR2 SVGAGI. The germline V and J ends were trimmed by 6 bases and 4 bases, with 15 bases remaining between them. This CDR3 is CASRTGGRLTEAFF. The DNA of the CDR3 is TGTGCCAGCAGGACGGGGGGGCGACTCACTGAAGCTTTCTTT.

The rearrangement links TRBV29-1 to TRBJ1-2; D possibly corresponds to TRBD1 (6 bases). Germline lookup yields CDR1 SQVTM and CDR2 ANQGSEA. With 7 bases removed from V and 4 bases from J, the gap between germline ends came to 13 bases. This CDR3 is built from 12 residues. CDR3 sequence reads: CSARGKSYGYTF. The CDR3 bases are TGCAGCGCAAGGGGGAAAAGCTATGGCTACACCTTC.

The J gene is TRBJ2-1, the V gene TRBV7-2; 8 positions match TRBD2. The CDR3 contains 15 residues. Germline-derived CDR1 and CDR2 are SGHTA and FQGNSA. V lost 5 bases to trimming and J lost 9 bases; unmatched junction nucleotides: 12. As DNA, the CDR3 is TGTGCCAGCAGCCAACGGGGGGGCGGGAGAGCTGAGCAGTTCTTC. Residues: CASSQRGGGRAEQFF.

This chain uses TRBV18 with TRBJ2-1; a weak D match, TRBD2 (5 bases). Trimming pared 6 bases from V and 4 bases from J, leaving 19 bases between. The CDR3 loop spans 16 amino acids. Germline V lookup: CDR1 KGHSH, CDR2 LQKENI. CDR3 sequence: CASSPGNTQPYNEQFF. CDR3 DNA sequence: TGTGCCAGCTCTCCCGGGAACACTCAGCCGTACAATGAGCAGTTCTTC.

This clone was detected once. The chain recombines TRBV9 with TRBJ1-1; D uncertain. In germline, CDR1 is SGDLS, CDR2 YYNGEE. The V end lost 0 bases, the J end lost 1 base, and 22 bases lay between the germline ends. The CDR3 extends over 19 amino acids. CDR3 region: CASSVGERRWAGQNTEAFF. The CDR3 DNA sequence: TGTGCCAGCAGCGTAGGAGAGCGGAGGTGGGCTGGTCAGAACACTGAAGCTTTCTTT.

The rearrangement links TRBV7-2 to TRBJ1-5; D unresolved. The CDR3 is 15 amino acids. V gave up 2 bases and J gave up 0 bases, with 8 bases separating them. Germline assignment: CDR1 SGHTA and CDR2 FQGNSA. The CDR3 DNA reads TGTGCCAGCAGCTTACGGGGAGGTAGCAATCAGCCCCAGCATTTT. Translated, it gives CASSLRGGSNQPQHF.

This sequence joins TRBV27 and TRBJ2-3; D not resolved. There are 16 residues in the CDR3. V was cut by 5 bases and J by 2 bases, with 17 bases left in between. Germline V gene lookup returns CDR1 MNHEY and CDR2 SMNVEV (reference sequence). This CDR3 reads CASSPYAGSLTDTQYF. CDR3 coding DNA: TGTGCCAGCAGTCCCTACGCCGGGTCCCTCACAGATACGCAGTATTTT.

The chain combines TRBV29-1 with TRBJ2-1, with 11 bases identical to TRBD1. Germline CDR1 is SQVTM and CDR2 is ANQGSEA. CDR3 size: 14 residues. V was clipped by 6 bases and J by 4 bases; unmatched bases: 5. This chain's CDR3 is CSVGRDRGYNEQFF. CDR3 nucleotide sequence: TGCAGCGTGGGAAGGGACAGGGGGTACAATGAGCAGTTCTTC.

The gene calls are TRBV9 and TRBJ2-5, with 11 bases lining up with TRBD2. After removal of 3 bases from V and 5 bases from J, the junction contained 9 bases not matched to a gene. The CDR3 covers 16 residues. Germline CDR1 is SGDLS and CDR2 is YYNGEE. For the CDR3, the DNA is TGTGCCAGCAGCGCCCTAGCGGGACTAGCGGAGGAGACCCAGTACTTC. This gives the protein CASSALAGLAEETQYF.

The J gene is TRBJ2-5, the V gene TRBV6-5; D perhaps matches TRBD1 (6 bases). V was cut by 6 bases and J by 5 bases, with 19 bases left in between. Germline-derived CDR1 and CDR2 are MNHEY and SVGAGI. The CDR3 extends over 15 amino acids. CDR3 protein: CASRPTGNLIETQYF. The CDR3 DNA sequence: TGTGCCAGCAGGCCTACAGGGAACCTCATTGAGACCCAGTACTTC.